This T cell receptor (beta chain) was recovered during a study of early T cells in non-severe SARS-CoV-2 infection. About the research overall: Sequencing used unsorted whole-blood bulk RNA, so chains lack pairing. Study-wide results and limits: Anti-spike CD8 responses were favored in VDJdb matching, and private and CD4 specificities were missed.

Per germline, CDR1 SQVTM and CDR2 ANQGSEA. Trimming took 0 bases from V and 2 from J; bases not matched to a gene: 1. This CDR3 comprises 13 residues. Researchers tagged individual cDNA molecules with unique molecular identifiers. One entry per CDR3 protein, called by TCRdb with MiXCR from the 5' RACE reads. Of over 100,000 distinct CDR3 sequences listed, around 14% were seen once; the top ten hold 6% to 7%. Worth noting for this clonotype: The antigen remains unidentified.

Source material: whole blood. This chain joins TRBV29-1 and TRBJ2-7; TRBD1 agrees at 7 bases. The sequence was obtained from an adult who was a healthcare worker with PCR-confirmed SARS-CoV-2 infection or an uninfected control (not recorded which). For the CDR3, the DNA is TGCAGCGTTGAAGAGACAGGGCCCTACGAGCAGTACTTC. As protein: CSVEETGPYEQYF.